The sequence of this T cell receptor beta chain was determined in a study of T cell changes during pregnancy in multiple sclerosis. V lost 0 bases and J lost 7, with 18 bases in between. CDR1 and CDR2 from the germline V gene are MNHNS and SASEGT. The CDR3 totals 16 residues. The protocol was immunoSEQ multiplex PCR, while the TCRdb copy is restricted to in-frame clones and leaves out a portion. This sample has 20,000 to 30,000 clones, with around nine tenths found just once. This TCR derives from a female donor in good health, enrolled as a control in a pregnancy study. This rearrangement joins TRBV6-1 to TRBJ1-1; TRBD1 is a possible D gene (6 bases). The material sequenced was CD8+ T cells from peripheral blood mononuclear cells, taken in the third trimester of pregnancy. This chain's CDR3 is CASSEAPGTTAGEAFF. DNA of the CDR3: TGTGCCAGCAGTGAAGCCCCCGGGACAACTGCGGGTGAAGCTTTCTTT.